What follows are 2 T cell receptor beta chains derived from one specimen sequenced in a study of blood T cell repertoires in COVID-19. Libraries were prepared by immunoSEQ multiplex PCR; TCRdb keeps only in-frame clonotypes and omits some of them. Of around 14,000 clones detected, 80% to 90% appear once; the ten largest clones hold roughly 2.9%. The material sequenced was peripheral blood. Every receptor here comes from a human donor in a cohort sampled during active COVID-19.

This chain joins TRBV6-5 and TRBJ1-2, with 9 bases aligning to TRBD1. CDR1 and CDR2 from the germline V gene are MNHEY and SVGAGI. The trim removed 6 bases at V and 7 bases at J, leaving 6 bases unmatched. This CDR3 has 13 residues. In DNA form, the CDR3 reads TGTGCCAGCAGCCGGGGACAGGGATCTGGCTACACCTTC. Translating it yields CASSRGQGSGYTF.

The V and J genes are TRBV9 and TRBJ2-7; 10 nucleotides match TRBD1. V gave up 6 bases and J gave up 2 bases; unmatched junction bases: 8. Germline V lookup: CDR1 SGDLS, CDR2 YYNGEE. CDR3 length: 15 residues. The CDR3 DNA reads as TGTGCCAGCAATTCAGGACAGGGGGGGACCTACGAGCAGTACTTC. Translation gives CASNSGQGGTYEQYF.